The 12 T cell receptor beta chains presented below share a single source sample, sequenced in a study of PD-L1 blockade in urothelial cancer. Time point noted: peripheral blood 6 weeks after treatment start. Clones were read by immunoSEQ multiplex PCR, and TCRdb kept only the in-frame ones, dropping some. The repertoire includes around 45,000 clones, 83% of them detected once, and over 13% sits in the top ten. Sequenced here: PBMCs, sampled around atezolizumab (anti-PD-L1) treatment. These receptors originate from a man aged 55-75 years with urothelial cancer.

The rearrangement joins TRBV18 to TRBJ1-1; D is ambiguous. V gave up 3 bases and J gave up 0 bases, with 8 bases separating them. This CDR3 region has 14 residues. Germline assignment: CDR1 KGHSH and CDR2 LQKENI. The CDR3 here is CASSPYLMNTEAFF. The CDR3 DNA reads TGTGCCAGCTCACCCTACCTGATGAACACTGAAGCTTTCTTT. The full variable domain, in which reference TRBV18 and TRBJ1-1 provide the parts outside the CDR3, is NAGVMQNPRHLVRRRGQEARLRCSPMKGHSHVYWYRQLPEEGLKFMVYLQKENIIDESGMPKERFSAEFPKEGPSILRIQQVVRGDSAAYFCASSPYLMNTEAFFGQGTRLTVV.

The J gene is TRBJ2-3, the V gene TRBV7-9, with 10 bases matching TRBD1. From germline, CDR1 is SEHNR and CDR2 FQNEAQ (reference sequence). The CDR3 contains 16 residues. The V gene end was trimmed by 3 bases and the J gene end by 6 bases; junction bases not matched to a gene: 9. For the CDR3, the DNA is TGTGCCAGCAGCTTTACCCCAGGACAGGGGGTGGATACGCAGTATTTT. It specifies CASSFTPGQGVDTQYF.

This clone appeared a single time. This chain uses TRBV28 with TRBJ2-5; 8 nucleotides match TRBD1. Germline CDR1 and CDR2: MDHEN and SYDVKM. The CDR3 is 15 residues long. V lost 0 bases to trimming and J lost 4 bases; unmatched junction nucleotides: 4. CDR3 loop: CASSLWTDRGETQYF. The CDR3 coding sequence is TGTGCCAGCAGTTTATGGACAGACAGGGGAGAGACCCAGTACTTC.

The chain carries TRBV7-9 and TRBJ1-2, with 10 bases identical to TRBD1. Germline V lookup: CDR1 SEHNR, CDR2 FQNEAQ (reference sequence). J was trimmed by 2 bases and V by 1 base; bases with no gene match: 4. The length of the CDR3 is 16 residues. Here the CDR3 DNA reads TGTGCCAGCAGCTTAGGTGGGACAGGGGAAAACTATGGCTACACCTTC. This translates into CASSLGGTGENYGYTF.

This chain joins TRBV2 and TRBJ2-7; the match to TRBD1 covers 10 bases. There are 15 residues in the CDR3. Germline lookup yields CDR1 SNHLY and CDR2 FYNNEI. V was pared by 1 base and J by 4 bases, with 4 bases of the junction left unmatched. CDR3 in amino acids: CASSEGVGQGYEQYF. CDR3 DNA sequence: TGTGCCAGCAGTGAAGGGGTGGGACAGGGGTACGAGCAGTACTTC.

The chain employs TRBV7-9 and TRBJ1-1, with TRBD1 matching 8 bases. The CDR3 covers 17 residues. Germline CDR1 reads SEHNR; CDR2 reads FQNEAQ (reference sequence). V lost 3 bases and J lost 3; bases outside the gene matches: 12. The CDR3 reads CASSFVQGARLDTEAFF. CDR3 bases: TGTGCCAGCAGCTTCGTCCAGGGGGCGCGGCTGGACACTGAAGCTTTCTTT.

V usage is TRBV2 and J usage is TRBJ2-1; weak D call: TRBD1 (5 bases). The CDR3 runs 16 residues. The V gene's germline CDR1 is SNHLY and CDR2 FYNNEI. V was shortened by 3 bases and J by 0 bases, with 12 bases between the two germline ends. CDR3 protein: CASSDMGRNSYNEQFF. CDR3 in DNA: TGTGCCAGCAGTGACATGGGGCGAAACTCCTACAATGAGCAGTTCTTC.

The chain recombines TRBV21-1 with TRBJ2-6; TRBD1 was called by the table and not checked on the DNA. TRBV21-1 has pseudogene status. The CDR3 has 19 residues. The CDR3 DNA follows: TGTGCCAGCAGCATCCGGGGACAGGGAAACTACTCTGGGGCCAACGTCCTGACTTTC. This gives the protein CASSIRGQGNYSGANVLTF.

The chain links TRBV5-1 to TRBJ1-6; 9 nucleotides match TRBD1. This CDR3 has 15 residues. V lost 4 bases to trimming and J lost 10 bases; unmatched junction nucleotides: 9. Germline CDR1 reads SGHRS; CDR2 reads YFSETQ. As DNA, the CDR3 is TGCGCCAGCAGCGGGGGGACAGGGTTAGGATCACCCCTCCACTTT. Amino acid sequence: CASSGGTGLGSPLHF.

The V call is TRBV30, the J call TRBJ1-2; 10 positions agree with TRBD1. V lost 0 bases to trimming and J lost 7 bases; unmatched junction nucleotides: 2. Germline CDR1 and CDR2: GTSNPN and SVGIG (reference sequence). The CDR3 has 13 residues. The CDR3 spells CAWSVGQGGGYTF. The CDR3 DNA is TGTGCCTGGAGTGTAGGACAGGGGGGTGGCTACACCTTC.

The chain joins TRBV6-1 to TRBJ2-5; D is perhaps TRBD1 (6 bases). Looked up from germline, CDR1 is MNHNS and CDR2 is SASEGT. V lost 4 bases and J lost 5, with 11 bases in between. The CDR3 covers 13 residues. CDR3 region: CASSGGLKETQYF. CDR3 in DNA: TGTGCCAGCAGTGGGGGGCTGAAGGAGACCCAGTACTTC.

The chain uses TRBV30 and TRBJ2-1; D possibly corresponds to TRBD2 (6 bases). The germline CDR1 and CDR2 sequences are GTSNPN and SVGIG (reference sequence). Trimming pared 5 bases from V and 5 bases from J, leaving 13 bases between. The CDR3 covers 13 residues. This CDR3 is CAWGDWQNNEQFF. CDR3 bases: TGTGCCTGGGGGGACTGGCAAAACAATGAGCAGTTCTTC.